These T cell receptor beta chains were read from a single sample in a study of blood T cell repertoires in COVID-19. Assay: immunoSEQ multiplex PCR; the TCRdb copy retains only in-frame clones and omits some. The data show roughly 87,000 clones, around 84% seen once. Sequencing was done on a sample of peripheral blood. The receptors here all came from a man aged 35 to 55 with acute or convalescent COVID-19. The CDR3 runs from the conserved cysteine through the conserved F or W. The order of the fields is CDR3 length, clone size, D gene, V gene, J gene, CDR3 protein, CDR3 DNA. A D gene is named only where the DNA matches it firmly. Clone size is stated in some rows and not others, as once, few, many or a class when expanded.

13	NA	NA	TRBV6-5	TRBJ2-5	CASREAGAETQYF	TGTGCCAGCAGGGAGGCAGGGGCAGAGACCCAGTACTTC
14	NA	NA	TRBV5-1	TRBJ1-2	CASSTRTGNYGYTF	TGCGCCAGCAGCACTAGGACGGGAAACTATGGCTACACCTTC
13	NA	NA	TRBV10-1	TRBJ2-1	CASSLSVYNEQFF	TGCGCCAGCAGTCTGAGTGTATACAATGAGCAGTTCTTC
15	NA	TRBD1	TRBV5-1	TRBJ1-4	CASSPTGGTNEKLFF	TGCGCCAGCAGCCCGACAGGGGGGACTAATGAAAAACTGTTTTTT
14	once	NA	TRBV11-2	TRBJ1-2	CASSLETQAGGYTF	TGTGCCAGCAGCTTAGAAACGCAGGCGGGCGGCTACACCTTC
14	NA	NA	TRBV5-4	TRBJ1-2	CASSLVQSNYGYTF	TGTGCCAGCAGCTTGGTTCAGTCTAACTATGGCTACACCTTC
15	NA	TRBD1	TRBV3-1/TRBV3-2	TRBJ1-1	CASSQRDRDNTEAFF	TGTGCCAGCAGCCAGAGGGACAGGGATAACACTGAAGCTTTCTTT
13	NA	NA	TRBV5-1	TRBJ1-1	CASSEAMNTEAFF	TGCGCCAGCAGCGAAGCGATGAACACTGAAGCTTTCTTT
19	NA	TRBD1	TRBV3-1/TRBV3-2	TRBJ2-6	CASSQGSGTAYSGANVLTF	TGTGCCAGCAGCCAAGGCTCGGGGACAGCATACTCTGGGGCCAACGTCCTGACTTTC
14	NA	TRBD1	TRBV5-6	TRBJ2-5	CASSLEDRAETQYF	TGTGCCAGCAGCCTCGAGGACAGGGCCGAGACCCAGTACTTC
18	NA	TRBD2	TRBV3-1/TRBV3-2	TRBJ2-5	CASSQDPITISGGKTQYF	TGTGCCAGCAGCCAAGACCCCATAACGATATCGGGAGGAAAGACCCAGTACTTC
15	NA	NA	TRBV2	TRBJ1-5	CASSTTVDSNQPQHF	TGTGCCAGCAGTACGACAGTGGATAGCAATCAGCCCCAGCATTTT
15	NA	NA	TRBV19	TRBJ1-2	CASTPLQGSGYGYTF	TGTGCCAGTACCCCTTTACAGGGCTCCGGGTATGGCTACACCTTC
17	once	NA	TRBV15	TRBJ1-2	CATSRGTTSGTNYGYTF	TGTGCCACCAGCAGAGGGACTACATCGGGAACTAACTATGGCTACACCTTC
15	NA	TRBD1	TRBV30	TRBJ1-4	CAWSVGTELNEKLFF	TGTGCCTGGAGTGTTGGGACAGAGCTAAATGAAAAACTGTTTTTT
12	NA	NA	TRBV18	TRBJ2-7	CASSPPSNEQYF	TGTGCCAGCTCACCACCGAGTAACGAGCAGTACTTC
11	NA	NA	TRBV24-1	TRBJ2-5	CATSDLAAQYF	TGTGCCACCAGTGATTTAGCGGCCCAGTACTTC
16	NA	TRBD2	TRBV18	TRBJ2-2	CASSPISGVNTGELFF	TGTGCCAGCTCACCCATTAGCGGGGTGAACACCGGGGAGCTGTTTTTT
17	NA	NA	TRBV6-1	TRBJ1-2	CASSEVVLGGAGYGYTF	TGTGCCAGCAGTGAAGTCGTACTGGGGGGGGCCGGGTATGGCTACACCTTC
19	NA	TRBD2	TRBV12-5	TRBJ2-3	CASVGVRSGGAVRTDTQYF	TGTGCTAGTGTTGGGGTACGAAGCGGGGGGGCCGTCCGCACAGATACGCAGTATTTT
12	NA	NA	TRBV7-2	TRBJ1-1	CASSMGGTEAFF	TGTGCCAGCAGCATGGGGGGGACTGAAGCTTTCTTT
13	NA	TRBD1	TRBV12-3/TRBV12-4	TRBJ1-2	CASRGDSFYGYTF	TGTGCCAGCAGGGGGGACAGTTTCTATGGCTACACCTTC
14	NA	NA	TRBV6-8	TRBJ2-3	CASSASPGEDTQYF	TGTGCCAGCAGCGCCTCGCCGGGGGAAGATACGCAGTATTTT
16	NA	TRBD2	TRBV3-1/TRBV3-2	TRBJ2-7	CASSQARASGLRRQYF	TGTGCCAGCAGCCAAGCCCGGGCTAGCGGGTTACGACGGCAGTACTTC
12	NA	NA	TRBV6-2/TRBV6-3	TRBJ2-1	CASSPVVNEQFF	TGTGCCAGCAGCCCAGTAGTGAATGAGCAGTTCTTC
16	few	TRBD1	TRBV2	TRBJ1-5	CASRLGQGAGNQPQHF	TGTGCCAGCAGATTGGGACAGGGCGCAGGCAATCAGCCCCAGCATTTT
13	NA	NA	TRBV19	TRBJ1-2	CASSEGVRNGYTF	TGTGCCAGTAGTGAGGGGGTGAGAAATGGCTACACCTTC
14	NA	NA	TRBV30	TRBJ2-4	CAYATGLAKNIQYF	TGTGCCTACGCAACAGGGTTAGCCAAAAACATTCAGTACTTC
14	NA	NA	TRBV2	TRBJ1-1	CASSESRGGGEAFF	TGTGCCAGCAGTGAATCCAGGGGCGGGGGTGAAGCTTTCTTT
15	NA	TRBD1	TRBV10-3	TRBJ1-1	CAISEGTGTLGEAFF	TGTGCCATCAGTGAAGGGACAGGGACGCTGGGGGAAGCTTTCTTT
15	NA	NA	TRBV6-5	TRBJ1-2	CASSRSEGSVYGYTF	TGTGCCAGCAGCCGCTCTGAGGGCAGTGTCTATGGCTACACCTTC
15	NA	TRBD2	TRBV5-1	TRBJ2-3	CASSLGGLAMDTQYF	TGCGCCAGCAGCTTGGGGGGACTAGCTATGGATACGCAGTATTTT
12	NA	NA	TRBV2	TRBJ2-1	CARSYEYNEQFF	TGTGCCAGATCCTATGAGTACAATGAGCAGTTCTTC
13	NA	NA	TRBV9	TRBJ1-5	CASSARDDQPQHF	TGTGCCAGCAGCGCTCGGGATGATCAGCCCCAGCATTTT
18	NA	TRBD2	TRBV15	TRBJ2-7	CATSRDQSTSGRSYEQYF	TGTGCCACCAGCAGAGACCAATCTACTAGCGGGAGGTCTTACGAGCAGTACTTC